This T cell receptor beta chain was recorded in a study of T cell responses to AZD1222 COVID-19 vaccine. Libraries were prepared by immunoSEQ multiplex PCR; TCRdb keeps only in-frame clonotypes and omits some of them. Among just under 85,000 clones, approximately 87% were seen once, and the ten largest hold about 7.7%. Looked up from germline, CDR1 is PRHDT and CDR2 is FYEKMQ (reference sequence). CDR3 size: 14 residues. V was shortened by 4 bases and J by 7 bases, with 13 bases between the two germline ends. Study-wide results and caveats: Donors were mostly white British, more females; clonal diversity possibly underestimated. Scientists sampled the repertoires only once the peak T cell response had passed.

As to this clone: Its antigen is unidentified.

The rearrangement joins TRBV13 to TRBJ1-4, with D maybe TRBD1 (6 bases). This clonotype originated in an adult in good health. Source: peripheral blood, taken on day 0 of AZD1222 vaccination. CDR3 loop: CASSSLGGPEKLFF. CDR3 in DNA: TGTGCCAGCAGCTCCCTCGGGGGGCCTGAAAAACTGTTTTTT.